The 5 T cell receptor beta chains given below trace back to one sample, sequenced in a study of shared clonotypes between healthy human individuals. Measured with immunoSEQ multiplex PCR; TCRdb has only the in-frame clones, and not every one. This sample has over a million clones, with under 99% found just once. The sample comprised naive CD4+ T cells sorted from blood. The subset here: CD45RA+ positively selected. All receptors derive from a man younger than 40 in good health.

In its sample, this clone was seen once. CDR3 coding DNA: TGTGCCAGCAGTCCGGGACAGACTTCCTACGAGCAGTACTTC. Its protein is CASSPGQTSYEQYF. V gene TRBV28 combines with J gene TRBJ2-7; 7 bases fit TRBD1. The CDR3 length is 14 residues. Trimming at V came to 5 bases and at J to 1 base, leaving 5 bases not matched to a gene. Germline V gene sequence: CDR1 MDHEN, CDR2 SYDVKM.

The chain recombines TRBV28 with TRBJ2-7; a weak D match, TRBD1 (6 bases). The CDR3 extends over 14 amino acids. The ends were cut back, 3 bases at V and 9 bases at J, with 18 bases in the middle. The germline V gene encodes CDR1 MDHEN and CDR2 SYDVKM. The CDR3 region has the DNA TGTGCCAGCAGTTTTTCCAGGGGAAGAGTCGGGCAGTACTTC. It translates to CASSFSRGRVGQYF.

This chain connects TRBV5-1 to TRBJ2-1; 8 bases match TRBD1. Germline CDR1 and CDR2: SGHRS and YFSETQ. The V segment lost 2 bases and the J segment 5 bases; nucleotides outside the gene matches: 9. The CDR3 extends over 16 amino acids. The chain's CDR3 is CASSFRTGITDNEQFF. In DNA, the CDR3 is TGCGCCAGCAGCTTCCGGACAGGGATAACGGACAATGAGCAGTTCTTC.

This chain joins TRBV10-1 and TRBJ1-2; tentatively, D is TRBD1 (5 bases). The length of the CDR3 is 17 residues. From germline, CDR1 is WNHNN and CDR2 SYGVQD (reference sequence). V was clipped by 7 bases and J by 4 bases, with 25 bases between them. The CDR3 loop reads CASTSGGTISKGYGYTF. CDR3 nucleotide sequence: TGCGCCAGCACCTCAGGAGGGACCATCTCAAAAGGCTATGGCTACACCTTC.

V usage is TRBV2 and J usage is TRBJ1-1; D not certain. Germline V gene lookup returns CDR1 SNHLY and CDR2 FYNNEI. The CDR3 contains 12 residues. Trimming left V 5 bases short and J 7 bases short, with 11 bases between. Written as DNA, the CDR3 is TGTGCCAGCAGTATCAGGACGGGTGAAGCTTTCTTT. Translated, it gives CASSIRTGEAFF.